This passage covers 24 T cell receptor beta chains from one sample sequenced in a study of T cell responses to AZD1222 COVID-19 vaccine. Assay: immunoSEQ multiplex PCR; the TCRdb copy retains only in-frame clones and omits some. Here the sample spans 110,000 or so clones, about 91% being singletons. Sequencing was performed on peripheral blood, taken 28 days after the second AZD1222 dose. The receptors come from an adult who received the AZD1222 COVID-19 vaccine.

The V call is TRBV6-5, the J call TRBJ2-2, with D possibly called TRBD1 or TRBD2 (5 bases each). The CDR3 length is 13 residues. Germline CDR1 reads MNHEY; CDR2 reads SVGAGI. Trimming stripped 7 bases from V and 4 bases from J, with 10 bases between. Written as DNA, the CDR3 is TGTGCCAGCAATAAGGGGAGCACCGGGGAGCTGTTTTTT. Protein: CASNKGSTGELFF.

The chain combines TRBV6-1 with TRBJ1-5, with D hard to call. Trimming took 3 bases from V and 12 from J, leaving 12 bases between them. CDR1 and CDR2 from the germline V gene are MNHNS and SASEGT. The CDR3 spans 12 residues. As DNA, the CDR3 is TGTGCCAGCAGTGAGGGGATCAGCGGCCAGCATTTT. The encoded protein is CASSEGISGQHF.

This clone came up once. This chain joins TRBV7-9 and TRBJ2-5; the match to TRBD2 covers 9 bases. The CDR3 runs to 14 residues. Looked up from germline, CDR1 is SEHNR and CDR2 is FQNEAQ (reference sequence). The V segment lost 4 bases and the J segment 5 bases; nucleotides outside the gene matches: 5. The CDR3 protein is CASSWAGGAETQYF. DNA for the CDR3: TGTGCCAGCAGCTGGGCGGGGGGGGCTGAGACCCAGTACTTC.

The chain combines TRBV5-1 with TRBJ2-3; D unresolved. The CDR3 extends over 15 amino acids. Germline V gene sequence: CDR1 SGHRS, CDR2 YFSETQ. The ends were cut back, 0 bases at V and 5 bases at J, with 13 bases in the middle. The CDR3 DNA sequence: TGCGCCAGCAGCTTGGCAAGGGCCGCCCGAGATACGCAGTATTTT. Its protein product is CASSLARAARDTQYF.

This clone was seen only a few times. This rearrangement joins TRBV6-6 to TRBJ1-1; TRBD1 aligns across 8 bases. Per germline, CDR1 MNHNY and CDR2 SVGAGI (reference sequence). The CDR3 is 13 amino acids. Trimming cost V 4 bases and J 4 bases; bases outside gene matches: 2. CDR3 in amino acids: CASSSTGGTEAFF. The CDR3 nucleotides read TGTGCCAGCAGTTCCACAGGGGGCACTGAAGCTTTCTTT.

This clone was detected once. This sequence joins TRBV29-1 and TRBJ2-1, with TRBD2 matching 15 bases. J lost 4 bases, V lost 7 bases, and 11 bases had no gene match. The CDR3 is 17 amino acids. Germline values: CDR1 SQVTM, CDR2 ANQGSEA. CDR3 DNA: TGCAGCGCTGAGGGACTAGCGGGGGGCCGATATTACAATGAGCAGTTCTTC. It yields the protein CSAEGLAGGRYYNEQFF.

This sequence joins TRBV6-2 or TRBV6-3 and TRBJ1-1; D ambiguous. Trimming took off 5 bases at V and 2 bases at J, with 9 bases between the two ends. The CDR3 runs 13 residues. Looked up from germline, CDR1 is MNHEY and CDR2 is SVGEGT. CDR3 in DNA: TGTGCCAGCAGTCAACCTCCTAACACTGAAGCTTTCTTT. This translates into CASSQPPNTEAFF.

V gene TRBV7-2 combines with J gene TRBJ2-3; the D gene is possibly TRBD2 (5 bases). V was cut by 5 bases and J by 3 bases, with 9 bases left in between. CDR1 is SGHTA and CDR2 is FQGNSA in the germline V gene. The CDR3 has 13 residues. CDR3 protein: CASSTRGTDTQYF. DNA of the CDR3: TGTGCCAGCAGCACCCGGGGTACAGATACGCAGTATTTT.

This chain joins TRBV27 and TRBJ1-2; 9 bases match TRBD1. The CDR3 is made up of 16 amino acids. The J segment lost 0 bases and the V segment lost 6 bases, leaving 8 bases of the junction unmatched. Per germline, CDR1 MNHEY and CDR2 SMNVEV (reference sequence). CDR3 residues: CASSPGTGHSNYGYTF. The CDR3, as DNA: TGTGCCAGCAGCCCCGGGACAGGGCATTCTAACTATGGCTACACCTTC.

This rearrangement joins TRBV27 to TRBJ1-1; weak D call: TRBD1 (5 bases). Germline CDR1 MNHEY, CDR2 SMNVEV (reference sequence). The CDR3 sequence is 14 residues long. The ends were cut back, 5 bases at V and 0 bases at J, with 10 bases in the middle. The CDR3 bases are TGTGCCAGCAGTGCCGGGGGGGTGAACACTGAAGCTTTCTTT. It codes for CASSAGGVNTEAFF.

The chain has TRBV29-1 and TRBJ1-1; tentatively, D is TRBD1 (5 bases). The ends were cut back, 3 bases at V and 5 bases at J, with 10 bases in the middle. This CDR3 has 12 amino acids. From germline, CDR1 is SQVTM and CDR2 ANQGSEA. For the CDR3, the DNA is TGCAGCGTTGACGGGGGGTGGACTGAAGCTTTCTTT. Its translation: CSVDGGWTEAFF.

This chain joins TRBV27 and TRBJ2-1, with 11 positions matching TRBD2. Germline trimming cut 7 bases from V and 3 bases from J; bases unmatched to any gene: 17. The CDR3 length is 19 residues. The germline gives CDR1 MNHEY, CDR2 SMNVEV (reference sequence). The CDR3 DNA reads TGTGCCAGCACCCTGGGTGGAGCTAGCGGGGGGCCAAGCTACAATGAGCAGTTCTTC. It translates to CASTLGGASGGPSYNEQFF.

J is TRBJ1-4 and V is TRBV2; TRBD1 agrees at 9 bases. The CDR3 spans 16 residues. V lost 6 bases, J lost 0 bases, and 5 bases stayed unmatched. Germline values: CDR1 SNHLY, CDR2 FYNNEI. This CDR3 reads CASSGDRVTTNEKLFF. In DNA, the CDR3 is TGTGCCAGCAGCGGGGACAGGGTAACAACTAATGAAAAACTGTTTTTT.

The V gene is TRBV7-2, the J gene TRBJ2-1, with 10 bases fitting TRBD1. J gave up 8 bases and V 5 bases, and 9 bases lay outside the gene matches. Looked up from germline, CDR1 is SGHTA and CDR2 is FQGNSA. The CDR3 totals 15 residues. The CDR3 DNA reads TGTGCCAGCAGCCTCAGACAGGGGGCGCGGGATGAGCAGTTCTTC. Its translation is CASSLRQGARDEQFF.

The chain combines TRBV27 with TRBJ2-7; D ambiguous. The CDR3 length is 11 residues. Trimming pared 6 bases from V and 7 bases from J, leaving 10 bases between. CDR1 and CDR2 from the germline V gene are MNHEY and SMNVEV (reference sequence). For the CDR3, the DNA is TGTGCCAGCAGGTCGGTCGCTGAGCAGTACTTC. Its protein is CASRSVAEQYF.

The J gene is TRBJ1-3, the V gene TRBV14, with D unclear. CDR3 length: 14 residues. V was shortened by 1 base and J by 2 bases, with 6 bases between the two germline ends. Germline V gives CDR1 SGHDN, CDR2 FVKESK. In nucleotides, the CDR3 is TGTGCCAGCAGCCAAGGGGCCACTGGAAACACCATATATTTT. Encoded protein: CASSQGATGNTIYF.

The genes are TRBV5-1 and TRBJ1-2; unclear D gene. This CDR3 comprises 14 residues. V lost 0 bases to trimming and J lost 5 bases, with 11 bases between them. The V gene's germline CDR1 is SGHRS and CDR2 YFSETQ. The CDR3: CASSLEGLEYGYTF. CDR3 nucleotides: TGCGCCAGCAGCTTGGAAGGGTTGGAATATGGCTACACCTTC.

This sequence joins TRBV3-1 (or the pseudogene TRBV3-2) and TRBJ2-7; 8 bases are shared with TRBD1. V was pared by 3 bases and J by 2 bases, with 9 bases of the junction left unmatched. The CDR3 has 16 residues. Per germline, CDR1 LGHDT and CDR2 YNNKEL (reference sequence). CDR3 amino acids: CASSQLRGLQAYEQYF. CDR3 DNA sequence: TGTGCCAGCAGCCAGCTCAGGGGGCTTCAGGCCTACGAGCAGTACTTC.

The chain uses TRBV6-1 and TRBJ1-2; TRBD1 matches at 10 bases. V was clipped by 2 bases and J by 5 bases; unmatched bases: 2. Per germline, CDR1 MNHNS and CDR2 SASEGT. The CDR3 contains 14 residues. The CDR3 loop is CASSEMGQGYGYTF. In nucleotides, the CDR3 is TGTGCCAGCAGTGAAATGGGACAGGGGTATGGCTACACCTTC.

The chain is built from TRBV5-1 and TRBJ2-1, with 9 bases aligning to TRBD2. CDR1 SGHRS and CDR2 YFSETQ come from the germline V gene. This CDR3 is built from 20 residues. The V segment lost 1 base and the J segment 1 base; nucleotides outside the gene matches: 15. This chain's CDR3 is CASSLRFLLAGVSSYNEQFF. As DNA, the CDR3 is TGCGCCAGCAGCTTGCGTTTTCTGTTAGCGGGGGTATCTTCCTACAATGAGCAGTTCTTC.

V and J are TRBV6-5 and TRBJ2-3, with TRBD2 matching 10 bases. V lost 3 bases, J lost 2 bases, and 5 bases stayed unmatched. The CDR3 loop spans 16 amino acids. Germline assignment: CDR1 MNHEY and CDR2 SVGAGI. The CDR3 protein is CASSYGLAGDTDTQYF. CDR3 DNA: TGTGCCAGCAGTTATGGTCTAGCGGGGGACACAGATACGCAGTATTTT.

This rearrangement joins TRBV6-5 to TRBJ1-1; D may be TRBD1 (6 bases). This CDR3 is built from 14 residues. The germline CDR1 and CDR2 sequences are MNHEY and SVGAGI. Deletions cut 2 bases from V and 5 bases from J, with 12 bases between. The chain's CDR3 is CASSYQQGRTEAFF. For the CDR3, the DNA is TGTGCCAGCAGTTACCAGCAGGGGCGGACTGAAGCTTTCTTT.

The gene calls are TRBV24-1 and TRBJ2-3; 10 nucleotides match TRBD1. Germline values: CDR1 KGHDR, CDR2 SFDVKD. The CDR3 loop spans 19 amino acids. Trimming took 3 bases from V and 4 from J; bases not matched to a gene: 15. The CDR3 spells CATSDPTRPGQGFADTQYF. The CDR3 DNA is TGTGCCACCAGTGATCCCACTAGGCCGGGACAGGGGTTTGCAGATACGCAGTATTTT.

The chain joins TRBV27 to TRBJ2-7; 10 bases match TRBD1. V shed 2 bases, J shed 2 bases, and the junction held 9 bases outside the gene matches. The CDR3 is made up of 17 amino acids. Germline CDR1 and CDR2: MNHEY and SMNVEV (reference sequence). CDR3 DNA: TGTGCCAGCAGTTTAAGGGCGGTAGGGACAGGGGCCTACGAGCAGTACTTC. This gives the protein CASSLRAVGTGAYEQYF.